This T cell receptor (beta chain) was recorded in a study of shared clonotypes between healthy human individuals. Per germline, CDR1 SGHDT and CDR2 YYEEEE. CDR3 length: 12 residues. Trimming removed 3 bases at V and 4 bases at J, with 7 bases between. This clone was seen just once. Each cell subset's genomic DNA was divided evenly among several immunoSEQ plates. In the authors' methods: Filtering differed, since immunoSEQ gave only junction sequences and no quality scores. The assay was immunoSEQ multiplex PCR, and TCRdb's table has in-frame clones only and misses some. V and J calls and clone size follow that table, whereas D and trimming were derived from the DNA. The sample comprises about 2 million clones, 85% to 95% of which are singletons, and 0.85% to 1.2% rests with the top ten. Naive-designated CD8 cells lacked CD45RO, were positively enriched for CCR7, and omitted terminally differentiated effector memory CD45RA+ cells.

The chain carries TRBV5-6 and TRBJ1-1; no clear D gene. The sequencing sample was made of naive CD8+ T cells sorted from blood. The clonotype was recovered from a man aged 18 to 29 in good health. Here the CDR3 reads CASSSMGTEAFF. CDR3 DNA: TGTGCCAGCAGCTCCATGGGCACTGAAGCTTTCTTT.